The sequence of this TCR beta chain was determined in a study of T cell responses to AZD1222 COVID-19 vaccine. Study-level points and caveats: Sampling captured repertoires only after the peak T cell response. When two AZD1222 doses had been given, Spike-specific TCR breadth and depth rose. CD4 TCRs associated with vaccination spanned spike, dominating at 160-218 and 743-854. It should be noted that donors were predominantly white British and more often female, and clonal diversity was possibly underestimated.

For this clone: Its matching antigen is unknown.

Here immunoSEQ multiplex PCR was the method, and the copy in TCRdb shows in-frame clones only, minus some. Here the sample spans under 150,000 clones, around 88% being singletons. Trimming removed 0 bases from V and 1 base from J, with 15 bases in between. This CDR3 is 17 amino acids long. Germline values: CDR1 MNHNS, CDR2 SASEGT. The source was peripheral blood, collected 28 days after the second AZD1222 dose. V is TRBV6-1 and J is TRBJ1-1, with D hard to call. This TCR was recovered from an adult who received the AZD1222 COVID-19 vaccine. CDR3 nucleotide sequence: TGTGCCAGCAGTGAAGCTGGATGGGGAGAGTGGAACACTGAAGCTTTCTTT. It specifies CASSEAGWGEWNTEAFF.